This entry features one TCR beta chain sequence. This entry comes from a study of T-cell memory formation after mild COVID-19. TCRdb redid the calling of the 5' RACE reads with MiXCR, one entry per CDR3 protein. The table records just over 400,000 distinct CDR3 sequences, about 25% of them present only once. The CDR3 spans 16 residues. V trimming: 6 bases; J trimming: 3 bases; junction bases outside the gene matches: 9. The chain combines TRBV12-3 or TRBV12-4 with TRBJ1-3, with TRBD1 matching over 9 bases. This clonotype was sampled from an adult woman who had mild COVID-19 (a few samples of this study predate the infection). Cell type and time point are not known. Material for sequencing was PBMCs or a T cell subset sorted from them (not recorded which). The CDR3 DNA follows: TGTGCCAGCAGCAAGACCCGGGACAGGGATGGAAACACCATATATTTT. It is translated as CASSKTRDRDGNTIYF.